This T cell receptor beta chain was recovered during a study of cytomegalovirus exposure and HLA in healthy donors. Study information: Assignment to the Caucasian-associated ancestry cluster applied to roughly 80% of the approximately 360 genotyped donors.

A note on this clone: The antigen is undetermined.

A multiplex PCR was run with 60 Vbeta primers and 13 Jbeta primers. Profiled with immunoSEQ multiplex PCR; TCRdb holds only in-frame clones, not every one. The sample lists about 160,000 clones, roughly 84% occurring once. General study findings and limits: In a later analysis, a missense DCLRE1C variant was linked to TCR beta V- and J-gene trimming.

Germline V gene sequence: CDR1 SNHLY, CDR2 FYNNEI. V gave up 6 bases and J gave up 8 bases; unmatched junction bases: 15. This CDR3 comprises 18 residues. The sample consisted of PBMCs. The rearrangement joins TRBV2 to TRBJ2-1; 14 nucleotides line up with TRBD2. The TCR originated in a male donor in good health and CMV-seronegative. The CDR3 DNA sequence: TGTGCCAGCAGGGGCCGGACCACGACTAGCGGGAGGGCCTATGAGCAGTTCTTC. Translation gives CASRGRTTTSGRAYEQFF.